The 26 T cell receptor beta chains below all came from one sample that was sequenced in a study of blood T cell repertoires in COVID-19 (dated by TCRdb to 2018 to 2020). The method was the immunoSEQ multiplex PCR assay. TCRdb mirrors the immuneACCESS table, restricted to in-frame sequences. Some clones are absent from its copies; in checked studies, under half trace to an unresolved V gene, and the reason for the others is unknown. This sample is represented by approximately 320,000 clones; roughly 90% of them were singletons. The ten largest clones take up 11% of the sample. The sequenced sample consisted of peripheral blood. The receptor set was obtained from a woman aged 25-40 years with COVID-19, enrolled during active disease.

The DNA of the CDR3 is TGCGCCAGCAGCCAAGACGGGGTAGGACTAGCGGGGGTCGACTTCACAGATACGCAGTATTTT. Encoded protein: CASSQDGVGLAGVDFTDTQYF. The chain joins TRBV4-1 to TRBJ2-3, with 13 bases fitting TRBD2. Germline CDR1 reads MGHRA; CDR2 reads YSYEKL. The CDR3 runs 21 residues. Losses at the gene ends were 0 bases for V and 2 bases for J; bases not matched to a gene: 14.

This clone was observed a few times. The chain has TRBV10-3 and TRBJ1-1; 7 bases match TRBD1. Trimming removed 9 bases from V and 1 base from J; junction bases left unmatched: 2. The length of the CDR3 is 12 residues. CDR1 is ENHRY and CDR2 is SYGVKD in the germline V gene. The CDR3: CAISGGNTEAFF. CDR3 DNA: TGTGCCATATCAGGGGGGAACACTGAAGCTTTCTTT.

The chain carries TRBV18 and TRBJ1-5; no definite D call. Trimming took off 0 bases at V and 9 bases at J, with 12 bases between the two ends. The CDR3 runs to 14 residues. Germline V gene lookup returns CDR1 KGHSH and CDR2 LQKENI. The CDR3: CASSPPEGLGPQHF. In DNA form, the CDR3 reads TGTGCCAGCTCACCACCGGAGGGCCTAGGGCCCCAGCATTTT.

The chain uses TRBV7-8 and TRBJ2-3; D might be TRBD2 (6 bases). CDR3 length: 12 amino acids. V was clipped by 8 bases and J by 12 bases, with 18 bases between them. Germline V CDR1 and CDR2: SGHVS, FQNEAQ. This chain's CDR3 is CASGPGLISQYF. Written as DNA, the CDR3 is TGTGCCAGCGGACCGGGACTCATTAGCCAGTATTTT.

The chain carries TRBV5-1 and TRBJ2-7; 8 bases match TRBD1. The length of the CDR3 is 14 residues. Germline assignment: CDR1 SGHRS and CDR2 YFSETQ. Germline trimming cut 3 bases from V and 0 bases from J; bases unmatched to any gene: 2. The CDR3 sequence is CASSWTGSSYEQYF. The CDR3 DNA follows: TGCGCCAGCAGCTGGACAGGGAGCTCCTACGAGCAGTACTTC.

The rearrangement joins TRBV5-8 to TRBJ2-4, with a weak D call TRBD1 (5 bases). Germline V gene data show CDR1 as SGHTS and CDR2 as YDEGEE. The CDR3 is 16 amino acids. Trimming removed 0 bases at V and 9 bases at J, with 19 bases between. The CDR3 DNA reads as TGTGCCAGCAGCTTGGAAAGGGGCACTCCCTTGGCCATTCAGTACTTC. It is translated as CASSLERGTPLAIQYF.

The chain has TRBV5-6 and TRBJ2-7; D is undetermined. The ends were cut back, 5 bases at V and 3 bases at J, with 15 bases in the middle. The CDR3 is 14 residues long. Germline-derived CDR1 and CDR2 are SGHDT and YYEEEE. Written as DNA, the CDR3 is TGTGCCAGCAGACGGTCCTCCTCTTACTACGAGCAGTACTTC. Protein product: CASRRSSSYYEQYF.

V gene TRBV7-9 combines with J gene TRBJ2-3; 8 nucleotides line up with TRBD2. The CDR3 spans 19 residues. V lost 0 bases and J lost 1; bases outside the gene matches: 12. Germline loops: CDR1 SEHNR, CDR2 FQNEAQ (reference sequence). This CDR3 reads CASSLAKLAGTSGTDTQYF. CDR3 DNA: TGTGCCAGCAGCTTAGCGAAGCTAGCGGGTACTTCCGGCACAGATACGCAGTATTTT.

The CDR3 nucleotides read TGTGCCAGCAGCGGTACTAGCGGGGGATTCTACGAGCAGTACTTC. Its translation: CASSGTSGGFYEQYF. V usage is TRBV7-2 and J usage is TRBJ2-7; 11 positions match TRBD2. This CDR3 has 15 amino acids. The germline gives CDR1 SGHTA, CDR2 FQGNSA. J was trimmed by 3 bases and V by 5 bases; bases with no gene match: 6.

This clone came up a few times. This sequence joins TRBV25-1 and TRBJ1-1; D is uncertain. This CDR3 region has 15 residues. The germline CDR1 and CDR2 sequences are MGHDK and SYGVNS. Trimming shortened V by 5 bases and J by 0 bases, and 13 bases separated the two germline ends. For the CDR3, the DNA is TGTGCCAGCAGTCTAAGGAGTGCGATGAACACTGAAGCTTTCTTT. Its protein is CASSLRSAMNTEAFF.

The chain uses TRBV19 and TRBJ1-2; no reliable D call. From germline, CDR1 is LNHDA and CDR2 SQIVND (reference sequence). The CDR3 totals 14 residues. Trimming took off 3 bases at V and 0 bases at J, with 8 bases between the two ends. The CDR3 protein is CASSISQSNYGYTF. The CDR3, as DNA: TGTGCCAGTAGTATCAGTCAGTCTAACTATGGCTACACCTTC.

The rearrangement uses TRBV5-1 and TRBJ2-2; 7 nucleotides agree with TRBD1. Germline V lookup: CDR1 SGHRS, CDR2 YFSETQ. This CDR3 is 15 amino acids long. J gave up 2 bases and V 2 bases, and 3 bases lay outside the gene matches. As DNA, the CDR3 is TGCGCCAGCAGCTTAAGGGGGCGCAACACCGGGGAGCTGTTTTTT. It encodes CASSLRGRNTGELFF.

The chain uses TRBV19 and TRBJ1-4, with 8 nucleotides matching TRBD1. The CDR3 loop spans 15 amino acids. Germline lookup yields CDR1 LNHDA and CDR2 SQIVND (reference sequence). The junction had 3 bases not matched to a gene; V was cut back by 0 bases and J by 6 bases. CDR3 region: CASSIDLDRDEKLFF. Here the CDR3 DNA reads TGTGCCAGTAGTATAGATCTGGACAGGGATGAAAAACTGTTTTTT.

The CDR3 sequence: CASSLAGQGRDTEAFF. CDR3 nucleotides: TGCGCCAGCAGCTTGGCCGGGCAGGGTCGGGACACTGAAGCTTTCTTT. The chain couples TRBV5-1 to TRBJ1-1; possibly TRBD1 for D (5 bases). Between the trimmed V and J ends, which lost 0 bases and 3 bases, there was a span of 15 bases. The germline V gene encodes CDR1 SGHRS and CDR2 YFSETQ. This CDR3 has 16 amino acids. Based on the CDR3 plus reference TRBV5-1 and TRBJ1-1, the full variable domain is KAGVTQTPRYLIKTRGQQVTLSCSPISGHRSVSWYQQTPGQGLQFLFEYFSETQRNKGNFPGRFSGRQFSNSRSEMNVSTLELGDSALYLCASSLAGQGRDTEAFFGQGTRLTVV.

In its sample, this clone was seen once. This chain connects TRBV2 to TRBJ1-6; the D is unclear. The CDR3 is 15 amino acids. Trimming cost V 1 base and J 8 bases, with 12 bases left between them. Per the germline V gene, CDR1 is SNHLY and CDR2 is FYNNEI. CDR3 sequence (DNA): TGTGCCAGCAGTGAAGGAGGGCACAGCTATTCACCCCTCCACTTT. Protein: CASSEGGHSYSPLHF.

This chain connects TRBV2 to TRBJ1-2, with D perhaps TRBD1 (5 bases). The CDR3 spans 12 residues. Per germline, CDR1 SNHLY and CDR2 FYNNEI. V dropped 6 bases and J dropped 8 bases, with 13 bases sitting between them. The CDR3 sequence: CASRGQGWGYTF. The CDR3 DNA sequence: TGTGCCAGCAGGGGTCAGGGTTGGGGCTACACCTTC.

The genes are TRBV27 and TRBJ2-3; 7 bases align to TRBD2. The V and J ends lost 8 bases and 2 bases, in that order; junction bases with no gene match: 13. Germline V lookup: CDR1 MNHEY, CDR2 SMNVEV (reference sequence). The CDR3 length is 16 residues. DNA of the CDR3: TGTGCCAGCGCCCCGGGGAGCGGGGAATTCACAGATACGCAGTATTTT. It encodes CASAPGSGEFTDTQYF.

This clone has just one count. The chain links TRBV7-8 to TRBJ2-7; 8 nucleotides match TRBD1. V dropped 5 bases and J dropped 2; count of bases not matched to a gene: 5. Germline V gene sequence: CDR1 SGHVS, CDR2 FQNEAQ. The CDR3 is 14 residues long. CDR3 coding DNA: TGTGCCAGCAGCCCCGGGACAGGTACCTACGAGCAGTACTTC. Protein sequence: CASSPGTGTYEQYF.

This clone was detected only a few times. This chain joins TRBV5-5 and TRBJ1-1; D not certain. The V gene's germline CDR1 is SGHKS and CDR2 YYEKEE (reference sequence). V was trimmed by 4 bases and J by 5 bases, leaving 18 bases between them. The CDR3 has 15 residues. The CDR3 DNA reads TGTGCCAGCAGCCTGGGGTATCCGGAGTCAACTGAAGCTTTCTTT. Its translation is CASSLGYPESTEAFF.

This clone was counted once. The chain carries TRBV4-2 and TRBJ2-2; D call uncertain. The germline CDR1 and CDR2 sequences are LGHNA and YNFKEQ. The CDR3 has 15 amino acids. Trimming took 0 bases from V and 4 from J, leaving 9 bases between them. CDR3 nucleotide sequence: TGTGCCAGCAGCCAAGATCCAGGCCTCACCGGGGAGCTGTTTTTT. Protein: CASSQDPGLTGELFF.

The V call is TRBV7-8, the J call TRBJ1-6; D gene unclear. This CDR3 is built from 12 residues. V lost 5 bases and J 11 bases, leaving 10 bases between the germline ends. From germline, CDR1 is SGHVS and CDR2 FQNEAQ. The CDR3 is CASSPGGPPLHF. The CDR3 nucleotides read TGTGCCAGCAGCCCCGGAGGTCCACCCCTCCACTTT.

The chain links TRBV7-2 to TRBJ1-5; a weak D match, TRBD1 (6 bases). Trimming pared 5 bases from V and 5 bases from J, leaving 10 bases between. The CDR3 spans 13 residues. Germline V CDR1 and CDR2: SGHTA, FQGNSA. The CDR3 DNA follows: TGTGCCAGCAGCGCTCACAGGGATCAGCCCCAGCATTTT. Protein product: CASSAHRDQPQHF.

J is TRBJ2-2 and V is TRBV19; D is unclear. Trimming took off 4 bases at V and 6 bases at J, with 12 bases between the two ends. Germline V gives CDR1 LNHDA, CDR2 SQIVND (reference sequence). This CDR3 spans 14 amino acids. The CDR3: CASSRTWSPGELFF. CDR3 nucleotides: TGTGCCAGTAGTAGAACCTGGAGCCCCGGGGAGCTGTTTTTT.

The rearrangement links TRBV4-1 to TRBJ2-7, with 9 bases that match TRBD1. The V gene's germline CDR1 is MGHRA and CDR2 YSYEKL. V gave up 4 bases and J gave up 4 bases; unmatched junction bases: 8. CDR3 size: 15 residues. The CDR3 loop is CASSPGQGRTYEQYF. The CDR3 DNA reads TGCGCCAGCAGCCCAGGACAGGGGCGGACTTACGAGCAGTACTTC.

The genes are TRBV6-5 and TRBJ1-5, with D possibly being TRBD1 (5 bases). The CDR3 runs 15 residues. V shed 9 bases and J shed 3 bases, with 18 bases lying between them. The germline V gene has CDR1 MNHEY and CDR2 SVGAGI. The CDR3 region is CARTPGRKVNQPQHF. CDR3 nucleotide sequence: TGTGCCAGAACCCCAGGGCGGAAGGTCAATCAGCCCCAGCATTTT.

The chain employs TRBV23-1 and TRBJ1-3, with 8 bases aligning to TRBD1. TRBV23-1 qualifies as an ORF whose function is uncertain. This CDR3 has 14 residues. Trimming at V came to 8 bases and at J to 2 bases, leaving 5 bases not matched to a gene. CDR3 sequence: CASGDRGPGNTIYF. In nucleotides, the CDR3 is TGCGCCAGCGGAGACAGGGGACCTGGAAACACCATATATTTT.